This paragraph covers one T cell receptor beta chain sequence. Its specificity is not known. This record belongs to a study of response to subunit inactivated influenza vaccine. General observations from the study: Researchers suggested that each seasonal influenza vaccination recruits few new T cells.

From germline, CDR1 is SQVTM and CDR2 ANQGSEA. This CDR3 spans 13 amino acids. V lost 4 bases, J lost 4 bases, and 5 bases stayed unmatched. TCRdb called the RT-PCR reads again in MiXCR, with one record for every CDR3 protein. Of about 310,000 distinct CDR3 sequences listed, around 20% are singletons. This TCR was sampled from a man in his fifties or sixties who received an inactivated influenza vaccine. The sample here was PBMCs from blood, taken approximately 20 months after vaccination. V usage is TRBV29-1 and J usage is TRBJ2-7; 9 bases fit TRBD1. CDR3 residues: CSVAGGQGYEQYF. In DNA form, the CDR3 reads TGCAGCGTTGCGGGGGGACAGGGTTACGAGCAGTACTTC.